This TCR beta chain was sequenced during a study of shared clonotypes between healthy human individuals. This clone was picked up one time. Additional DNA sequences in this sample encode the identical CDR3. TCRdb's table, derived via immunoSEQ multiplex PCR, lists solely in-frame clones and lacks some. The sample has 2 million to 2.5 million clones, 93% seen once. The CDR3 is made up of 17 amino acids. Germline CDR1 and CDR2: KGHSH and LQKENI. The trim removed 3 bases at V and 0 bases at J, leaving 3 bases unmatched. The genes are TRBV18 and TRBJ2-1; 12 bases match TRBD2. This sequence originates from a man aged 18 to 35 in good health. Some clones in this sample may be carry-over from other donors' samples. The sequenced sample was naive CD4+ T cells from PBMCs. Specified subset: CD45RA+ positively selected. CDR3 sequence: CASSPWTSGVSYNEQFF. CDR3 DNA sequence: TGTGCCAGCTCACCCTGGACTAGCGGGGTCTCCTACAATGAGCAGTTCTTC. The full variable domain, with the rest looked up from reference TRBV18 and TRBJ2-1, is NAGVMQNPRHLVRRRGQEARLRCSPMKGHSHVYWYRQLPEEGLKFMVYLQKENIIDESGMPKERFSAEFPKEGPSILRIQQVVRGDSAAYFCASSPWTSGVSYNEQFFGPGTRLTVL.